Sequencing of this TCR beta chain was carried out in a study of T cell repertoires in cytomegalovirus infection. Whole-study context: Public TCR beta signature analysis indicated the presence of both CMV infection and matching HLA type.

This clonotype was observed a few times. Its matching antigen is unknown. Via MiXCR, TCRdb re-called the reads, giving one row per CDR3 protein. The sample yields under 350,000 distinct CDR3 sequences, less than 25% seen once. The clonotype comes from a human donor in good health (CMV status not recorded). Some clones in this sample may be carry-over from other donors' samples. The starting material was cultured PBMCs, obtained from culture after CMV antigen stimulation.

CDR3 residues: CASRPTSGKVPGELFF. The CDR3 DNA follows: TGTGCCAGCAGACCTACTAGCGGGAAGGTCCCCGGGGAGCTGTTTTTT. The V and J genes are TRBV7-9 and TRBJ2-2; TRBD2 matches at 10 bases. The CDR3 has 16 amino acids. V lost 6 bases to trimming and J lost 6 bases; unmatched junction nucleotides: 10. Germline CDR1 and CDR2: SEHNR and FQNEAQ (reference sequence).